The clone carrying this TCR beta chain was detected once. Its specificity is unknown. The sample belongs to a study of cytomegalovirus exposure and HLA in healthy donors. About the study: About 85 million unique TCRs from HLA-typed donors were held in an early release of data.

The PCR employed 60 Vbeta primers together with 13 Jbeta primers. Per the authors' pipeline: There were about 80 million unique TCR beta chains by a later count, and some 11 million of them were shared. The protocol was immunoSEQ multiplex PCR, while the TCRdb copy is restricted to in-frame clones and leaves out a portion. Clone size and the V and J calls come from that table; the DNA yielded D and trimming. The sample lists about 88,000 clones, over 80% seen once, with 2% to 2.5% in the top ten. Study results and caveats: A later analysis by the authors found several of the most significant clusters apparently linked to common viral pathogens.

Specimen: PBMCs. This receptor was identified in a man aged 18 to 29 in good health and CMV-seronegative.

The CDR3, as DNA: TGTGCCAGCAGCTTGGTGGTACAGGGAATAAGCGAGCAGTACTTC. Translating gives CASSLVVQGISEQYF. The V gene is TRBV5-5, the J gene TRBJ2-7; tentative D call: TRBD1 (6 bases). Per germline, CDR1 SGHKS and CDR2 YYEKEE (reference sequence). The CDR3 covers 15 residues. Trimming stripped 0 bases from V and 6 bases from J, with 16 bases between. Full variable domain (outside the CDR3, taken from reference TRBV5-5 and TRBJ2-7): DAGVTQSPTHLIKTRGQQVTLRCSPISGHKSVSWYQQVLGQGPQFIFQYYEKEERGRGNFPDRFSARQFPNYSSELNVNALLLGDSALYLCASSLVVQGISEQYFGPGTRLTVT.